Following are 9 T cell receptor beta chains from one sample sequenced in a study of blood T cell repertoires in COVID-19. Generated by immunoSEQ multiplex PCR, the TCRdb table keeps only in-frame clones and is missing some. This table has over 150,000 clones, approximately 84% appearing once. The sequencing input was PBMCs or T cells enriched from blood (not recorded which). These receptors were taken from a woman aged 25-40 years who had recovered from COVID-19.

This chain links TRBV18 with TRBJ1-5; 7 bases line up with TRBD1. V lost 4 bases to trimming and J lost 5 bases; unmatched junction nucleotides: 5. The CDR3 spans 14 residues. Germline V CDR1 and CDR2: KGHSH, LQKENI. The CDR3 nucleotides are TGTGCCAGCTCACGACAGGGTCGCGATCAGCCCCAGCATTTT. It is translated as CASSRQGRDQPQHF. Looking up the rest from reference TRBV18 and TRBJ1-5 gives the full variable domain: NAGVMQNPRHLVRRRGQEARLRCSPMKGHSHVYWYRQLPEEGLKFMVYLQKENIIDESGMPKERFSAEFPKEGPSILRIQQVVRGDSAAYFCASSRQGRDQPQHFGDGTRLSIL.

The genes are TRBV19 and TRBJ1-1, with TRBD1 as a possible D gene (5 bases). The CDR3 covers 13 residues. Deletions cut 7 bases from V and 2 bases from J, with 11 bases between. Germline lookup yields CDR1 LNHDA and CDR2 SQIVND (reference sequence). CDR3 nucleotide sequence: TGTGCCAGTAAGGCAGGGTTAAACACTGAAGCTTTCTTT. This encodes CASKAGLNTEAFF.

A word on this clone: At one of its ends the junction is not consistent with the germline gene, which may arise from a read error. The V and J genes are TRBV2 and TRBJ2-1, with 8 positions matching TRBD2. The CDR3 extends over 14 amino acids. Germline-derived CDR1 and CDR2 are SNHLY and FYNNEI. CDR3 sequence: CASLTSASFNEQFF. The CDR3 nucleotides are TGTGCCAGCTTGACTAGCGCCTCCTTCAATGAGCAGTTCTTC. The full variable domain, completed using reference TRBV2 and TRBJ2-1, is EPEVTQTPSHQVTQMGQEVILRCVPISNHLYFYWYRQILGQKVEFLVSFYNNEISEKSEIFDDQFSVERPDGSNFTLKIRSTKLEDSAMYFCASLTSASFNEQFFGPGTRLTVL.

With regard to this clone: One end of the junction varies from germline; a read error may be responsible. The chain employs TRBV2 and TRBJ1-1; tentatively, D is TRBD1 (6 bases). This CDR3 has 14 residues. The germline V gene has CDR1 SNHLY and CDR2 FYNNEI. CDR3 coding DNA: TGTGCCAGCAGGGAAGGACAGTCTTACACTGAAGCTTTCTTT. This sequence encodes CASREGQSYTEAFF. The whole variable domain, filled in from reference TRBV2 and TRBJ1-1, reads EPEVTQTPSHQVTQMGQEVILRCVPISNHLYFYWYRQILGQKVEFLVSFYNNEISEKSEIFDDQFSVERPDGSNFTLKIRSTKLEDSAMYFCASREGQSYTEAFFGQGTRLTVV.

CDR3 in amino acids: CSVTEGSSGNTIYF. The CDR3 DNA reads TGCAGCGTAACAGAGGGTAGCTCTGGAAACACCATATATTTT. V gene TRBV29-1 combines with J gene TRBJ1-3, with D unresolved. V was clipped by 6 bases and J by 0 bases, with 12 bases between them. The CDR3 runs 14 residues. Germline-derived CDR1 and CDR2 are SQVTM and ANQGSEA.

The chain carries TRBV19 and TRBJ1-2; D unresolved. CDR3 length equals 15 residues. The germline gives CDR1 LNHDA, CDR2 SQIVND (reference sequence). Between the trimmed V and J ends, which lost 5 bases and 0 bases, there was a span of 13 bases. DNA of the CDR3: TGTGCCAGTAGTCCCCGTTGGGAGCCTAACTATGGCTACACCTTC. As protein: CASSPRWEPNYGYTF. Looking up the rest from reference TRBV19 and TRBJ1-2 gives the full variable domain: DGGITQSPKYLFRKEGQNVTLSCEQNLNHDAMYWYRQDPGQGLRLIYYSQIVNDFQKGDIAEGYSVSREKKESFPLTVTSAQKNPTAFYLCASSPRWEPNYGYTFGSGTRLTVV.

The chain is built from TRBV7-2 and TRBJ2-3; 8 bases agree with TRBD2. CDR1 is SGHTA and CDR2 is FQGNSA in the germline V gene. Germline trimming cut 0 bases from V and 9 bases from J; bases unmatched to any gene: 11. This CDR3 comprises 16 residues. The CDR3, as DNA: TGTGCCAGCAGCTTAGCTCCCCGGGGGGGCATCACGACGCAGTATTTT. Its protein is CASSLAPRGGITTQYF.

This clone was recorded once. The CDR3 nucleotides read TGTGCCACCGCACAGGGGTACGAGCAGTACGTC. It is translated as CATAQGYEQYV. The J gene is TRBJ2-7, the V gene TRBV6-1; the match to TRBD1 covers 7 bases. This CDR3 is 11 amino acids long. Per germline, CDR1 MNHNS and CDR2 SASEGT. Trimming at V came to 10 bases and at J to 4 bases, leaving 4 bases not matched to a gene.

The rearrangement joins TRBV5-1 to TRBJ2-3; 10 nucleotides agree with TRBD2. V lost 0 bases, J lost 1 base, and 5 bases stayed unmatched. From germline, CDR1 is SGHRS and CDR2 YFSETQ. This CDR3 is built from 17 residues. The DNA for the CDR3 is TGCGCCAGCAGCTTGGTGCCTAGCGGGGGACGCACAGATACGCAGTATTTT. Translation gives CASSLVPSGGRTDTQYF.